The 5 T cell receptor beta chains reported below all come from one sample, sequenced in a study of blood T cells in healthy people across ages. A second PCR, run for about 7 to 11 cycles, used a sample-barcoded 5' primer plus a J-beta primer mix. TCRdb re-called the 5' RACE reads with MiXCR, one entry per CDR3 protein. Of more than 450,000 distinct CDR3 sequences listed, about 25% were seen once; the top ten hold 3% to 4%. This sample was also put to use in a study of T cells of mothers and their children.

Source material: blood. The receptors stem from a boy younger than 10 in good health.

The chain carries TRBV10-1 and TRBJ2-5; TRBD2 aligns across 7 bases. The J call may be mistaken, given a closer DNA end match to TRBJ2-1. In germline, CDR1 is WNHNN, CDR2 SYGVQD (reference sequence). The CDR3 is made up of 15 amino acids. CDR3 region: CASSESTGGYNEQFF. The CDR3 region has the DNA TGCGCCAGCAGTGAGTCGACGGGGGGCTACAATGAGCAGTTCTTC.

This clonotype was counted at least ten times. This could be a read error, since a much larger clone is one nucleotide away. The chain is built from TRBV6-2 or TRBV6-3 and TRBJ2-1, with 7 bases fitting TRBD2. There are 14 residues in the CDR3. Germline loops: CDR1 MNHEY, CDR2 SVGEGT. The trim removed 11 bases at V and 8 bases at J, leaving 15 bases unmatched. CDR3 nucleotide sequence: TGTGCCGCCCTTGAGGGAGGGCCTATCGATGAGCAGTTCTTC. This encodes CAALEGGPIDEQFF.

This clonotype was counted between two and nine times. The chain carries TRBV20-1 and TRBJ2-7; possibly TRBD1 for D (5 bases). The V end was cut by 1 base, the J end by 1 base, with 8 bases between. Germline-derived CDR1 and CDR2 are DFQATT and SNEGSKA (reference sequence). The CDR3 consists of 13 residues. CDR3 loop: CSARVSGSYEQYF. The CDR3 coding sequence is TGCAGTGCTAGAGTGTCAGGGTCCTACGAGCAGTACTTC.

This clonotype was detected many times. The DNA for the CDR3 is TGCGCCAGCAGCTTGGCCCTGAGCGGGAGAGATACGCAGTATTTT. This gives the protein CASSLALSGRDTQYF. The rearrangement uses TRBV5-1 and TRBJ2-3, with 8 bases lining up with TRBD2. This CDR3 contains 15 residues. V gave up 0 bases and J gave up 5 bases; unmatched junction bases: 5. Germline CDR1 and CDR2: SGHRS and YFSETQ.

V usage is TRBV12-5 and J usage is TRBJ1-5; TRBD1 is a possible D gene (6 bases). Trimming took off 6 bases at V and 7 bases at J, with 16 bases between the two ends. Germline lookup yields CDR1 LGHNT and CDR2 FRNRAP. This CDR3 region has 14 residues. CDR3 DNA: TGTGCTAGTGGACCTGTACAGGGAATCCAGCCCCAGCATTTT. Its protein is CASGPVQGIQPQHF.